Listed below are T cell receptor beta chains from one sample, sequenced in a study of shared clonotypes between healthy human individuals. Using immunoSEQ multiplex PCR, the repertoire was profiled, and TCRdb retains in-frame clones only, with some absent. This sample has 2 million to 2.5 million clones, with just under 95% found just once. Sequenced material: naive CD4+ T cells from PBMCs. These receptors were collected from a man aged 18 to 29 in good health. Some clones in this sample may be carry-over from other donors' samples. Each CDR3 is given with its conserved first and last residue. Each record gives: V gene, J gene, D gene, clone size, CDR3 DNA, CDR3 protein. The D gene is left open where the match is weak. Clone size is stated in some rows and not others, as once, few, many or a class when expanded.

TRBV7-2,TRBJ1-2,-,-,TGTGCCAGCAGCTTAGTCCCCTTTACGGGGGGCGGCTATGGCTACACCTTC,CASSLVPFTGGGYGYTF
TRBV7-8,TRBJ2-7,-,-,TGTGCCAGCAGCCCCGGGGGGCTAGCGAACACCTACGAGCAGTACTTC,CASSPGGLANTYEQYF
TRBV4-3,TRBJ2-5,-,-,TGCGCCAGCAGCCAAGGGCCGGGCTCTTCCCTCCAAGAGACCCAGTACTTC,CASSQGPGSSLQETQYF
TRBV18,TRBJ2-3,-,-,TGTGCCAGCTCAACAGCAGGGAGTGCAGATACGCAGTATTTT,CASSTAGSADTQYF
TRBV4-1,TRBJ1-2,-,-,TGCGCCAGCAGCCAAGATCTTTCCCTGGGTAACTATGGCTACACCTTC,CASSQDLSLGNYGYTF
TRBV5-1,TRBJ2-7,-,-,TGCGCCAGCAGCTTGTATTTAGTGTCAGCCAGCTACGAGCAGTACTTC,CASSLYLVSASYEQYF
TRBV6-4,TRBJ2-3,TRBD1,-,TGTGCCAGCAGTGACGGAACAGGGGGCACAGATACGCAGTATTTT,CASSDGTGGTDTQYF
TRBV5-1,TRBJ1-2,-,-,TGCGCCAGCAGCTTGGTGGGCAGCTATGGCTACACCTTC,CASSLVGSYGYTF
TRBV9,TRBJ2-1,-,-,TGTGCCAGCAGCGTAGCGGAAGGGACGAGCTCCTACAATGAGCAGTTCTTC,CASSVAEGTSSYNEQFF
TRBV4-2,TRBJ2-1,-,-,TGTGCCAGCAGCCAAACAGGGTTGCGCACCTACAATGAGCAGTTCTTC,CASSQTGLRTYNEQFF
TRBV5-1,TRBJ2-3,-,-,TGCGCCAGCAGGTCTGCGGCGGGGAGCAGAACAGATACGCAGTATTTT,CASRSAAGSRTDTQYF
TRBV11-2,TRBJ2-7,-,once,TGTGCCAGCAGCTCCTGGACAGTTCGCGGGTACGAGCAGTACTTC,CASSSWTVRGYEQYF
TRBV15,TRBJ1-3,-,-,TGTGCCACCAGTGGGGCAGGGTTCGTGAGCTCTGGAAACACCATATATTTT,CATSGAGFVSSGNTIYF
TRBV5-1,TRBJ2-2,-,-,TGCGCCAGCAGCAGGGGTCGGGTTCACACCGGGGAGCTGTTTTTT,CASSRGRVHTGELFF
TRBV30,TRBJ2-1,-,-,TGTGCCTGGAGAAAGTGGGGTACGAACAATGAGCAGTTCTTC,CAWRKWGTNNEQFF
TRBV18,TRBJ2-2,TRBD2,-,TGTGCCAGCTCACTGACTAGCGGCAACACCGGGGAGCTGTTTTTT,CASSLTSGNTGELFF
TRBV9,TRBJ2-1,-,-,TGTGCCAGCAGCCCCAGGCAAGCCAACAGATACAATGAGCAGTTCTTC,CASSPRQANRYNEQFF
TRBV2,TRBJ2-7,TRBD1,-,TGTGCCAGCAGTGTGAGGACAGGGCCGCGCTTC,CASSVRTGPRF
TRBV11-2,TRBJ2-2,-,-,TGTGCCAGCAGCTTGAGCTCGGCAGGGCGGGCCGGGGAGCTGTTTTTT,CASSLSSAGRAGELFF
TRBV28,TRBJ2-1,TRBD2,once,TGTGCCAGCAGTTTTGGCGGGAGCAGCAATGAGCAGTTCTTC,CASSFGGSSNEQFF
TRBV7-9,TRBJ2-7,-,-,TGTGCCAGCAGCAAAACCTACGAGCAGTACTTC,CASSKTYEQYF
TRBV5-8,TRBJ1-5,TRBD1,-,TGTGCCAGCAGCCTCCGACAGGGCGTACAGCCCCAGCATTTT,CASSLRQGVQPQHF
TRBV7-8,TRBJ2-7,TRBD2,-,TGTGCCAGCAGCCCCCTTTCCGGGGGGGGGCGATTCACGGGGGAGCAGTACTTC,CASSPLSGGGRFTGEQYF
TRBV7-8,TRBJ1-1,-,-,TGTGCCAGCAGCTTAGCGTGGAACACTGAAGCTTTCTTT,CASSLAWNTEAFF
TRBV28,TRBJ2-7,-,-,TGTGCCAGCCAGTCGAAACGGGGAGGCATCTCCTACGAGCAGTACTTC,CASQSKRGGISYEQYF
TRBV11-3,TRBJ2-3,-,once,TGTGCCAGCTCAGGGGAGCCGACAGATACGCAGTATTTT,CASSGEPTDTQYF